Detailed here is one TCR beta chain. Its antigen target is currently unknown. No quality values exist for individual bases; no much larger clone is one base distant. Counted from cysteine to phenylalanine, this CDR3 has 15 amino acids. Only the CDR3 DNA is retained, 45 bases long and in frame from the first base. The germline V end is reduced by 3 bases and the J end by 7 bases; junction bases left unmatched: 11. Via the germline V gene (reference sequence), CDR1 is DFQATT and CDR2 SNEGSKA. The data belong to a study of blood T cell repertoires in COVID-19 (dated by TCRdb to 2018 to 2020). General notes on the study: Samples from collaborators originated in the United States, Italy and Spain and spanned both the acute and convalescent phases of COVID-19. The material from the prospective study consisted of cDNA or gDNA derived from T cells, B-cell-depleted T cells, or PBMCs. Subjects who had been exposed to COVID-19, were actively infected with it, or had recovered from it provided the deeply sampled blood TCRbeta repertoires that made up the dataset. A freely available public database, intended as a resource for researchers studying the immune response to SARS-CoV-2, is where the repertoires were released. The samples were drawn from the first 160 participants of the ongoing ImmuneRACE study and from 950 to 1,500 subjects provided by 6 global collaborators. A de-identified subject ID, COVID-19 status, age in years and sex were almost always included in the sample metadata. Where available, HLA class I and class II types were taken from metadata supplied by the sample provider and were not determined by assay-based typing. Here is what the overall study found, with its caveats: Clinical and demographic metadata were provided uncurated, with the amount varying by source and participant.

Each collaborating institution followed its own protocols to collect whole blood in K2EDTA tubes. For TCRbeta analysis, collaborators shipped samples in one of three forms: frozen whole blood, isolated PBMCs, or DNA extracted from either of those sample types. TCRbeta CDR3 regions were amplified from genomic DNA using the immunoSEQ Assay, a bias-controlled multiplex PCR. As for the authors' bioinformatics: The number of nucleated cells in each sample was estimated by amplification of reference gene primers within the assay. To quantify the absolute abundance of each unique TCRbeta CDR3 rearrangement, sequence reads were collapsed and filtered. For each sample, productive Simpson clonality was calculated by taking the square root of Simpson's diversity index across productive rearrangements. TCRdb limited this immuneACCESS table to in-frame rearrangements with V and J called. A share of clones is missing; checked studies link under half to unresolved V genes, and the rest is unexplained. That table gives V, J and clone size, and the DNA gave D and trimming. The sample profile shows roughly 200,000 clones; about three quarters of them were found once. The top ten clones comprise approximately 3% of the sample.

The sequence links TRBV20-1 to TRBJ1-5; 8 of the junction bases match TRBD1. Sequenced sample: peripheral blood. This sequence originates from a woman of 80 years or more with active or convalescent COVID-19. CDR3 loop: CSASGRQGTGQPQHF. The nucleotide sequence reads TGCAGTGCTAGTGGCCGACAGGGGACGGGACAGCCCCAGCATTTT.